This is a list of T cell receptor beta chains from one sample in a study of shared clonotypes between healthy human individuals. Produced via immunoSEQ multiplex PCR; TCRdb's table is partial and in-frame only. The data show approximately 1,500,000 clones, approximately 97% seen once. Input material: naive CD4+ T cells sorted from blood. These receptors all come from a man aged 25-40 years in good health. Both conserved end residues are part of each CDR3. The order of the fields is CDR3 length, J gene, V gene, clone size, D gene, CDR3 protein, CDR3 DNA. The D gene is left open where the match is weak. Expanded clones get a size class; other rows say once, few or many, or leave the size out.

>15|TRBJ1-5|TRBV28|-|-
CASSPTGGSNQPQHF
TGTGCCAGCAGTCCGACAGGTGGAAGCAATCAGCCCCAGCATTTT
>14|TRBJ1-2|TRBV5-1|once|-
CASSQDGTNYGYTF
TGCGCCAGCAGTCAGGACGGTACTAACTATGGCTACACCTTC
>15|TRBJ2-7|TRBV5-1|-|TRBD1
CASSLGVGGYDEQYF
TGCGCCAGCAGCTTGGGTGTAGGGGGCTACGACGAGCAGTACTTC
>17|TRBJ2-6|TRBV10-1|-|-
CASRREGFRSGANVLTF
TGCGCCAGCAGGCGAGAAGGCTTTCGCTCTGGGGCCAACGTCCTGACTTTC
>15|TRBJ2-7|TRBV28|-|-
CASSTRRILTYEQYF
TGTGCCAGCAGCACCAGACGGATCCTCACCTACGAGCAGTACTTC
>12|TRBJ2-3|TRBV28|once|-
CASTQMPDTQYF
TGTGCCAGCACGCAAATGCCAGATACGCAGTATTTT
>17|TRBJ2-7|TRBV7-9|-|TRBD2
CASSFLPGASGRYEQYF
TGTGCCAGCAGCTTCCTCCCCGGGGCTAGCGGGAGGTACGAGCAGTACTTC
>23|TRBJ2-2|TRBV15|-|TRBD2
CATSREMALGLGSFLTDTGELFF
TGTGCCACCAGCAGAGAAATGGCTTTGGGACTAGGGTCGTTCCTAACGGACACCGGGGAGCTGTTTTTT
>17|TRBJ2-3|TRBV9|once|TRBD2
CASTLRAVAGVVDTQYF
TGTGCCAGCACCCTCCGAGCGGTAGCGGGAGTGGTGGATACGCAGTATTTT
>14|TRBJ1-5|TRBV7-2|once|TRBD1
CASSFTGGNQPQHF
TGTGCCAGCAGCTTTACAGGGGGCAATCAGCCCCAGCATTTT
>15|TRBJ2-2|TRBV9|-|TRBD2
CASSVVASGNGELFF
TGTGCCAGCAGCGTAGTGGCTAGCGGGAATGGGGAGCTGTTTTTT
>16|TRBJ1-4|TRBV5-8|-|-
CASSSFDRSTNEKLFF
TGTGCCAGCAGCTCATTCGACCGATCAACTAATGAAAAACTGTTTTTT
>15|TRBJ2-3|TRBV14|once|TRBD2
CASSQLILAGGTQYF
TGTGCCAGCAGCCAATTAATCCTAGCGGGAGGAACGCAGTATTTT
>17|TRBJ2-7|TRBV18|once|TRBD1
CASSSKVTGGATYEQYF
TGTGCCAGCTCATCCAAGGTGACAGGGGGCGCGACCTACGAGCAGTACTTC
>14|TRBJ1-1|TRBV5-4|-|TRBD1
CASSMGQGVGEAFF
TGTGCCAGCAGCATGGGACAGGGGGTGGGTGAAGCTTTCTTT
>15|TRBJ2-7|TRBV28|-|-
CASSPGARSSYEQYF
TGTGCCAGCAGTCCCGGAGCGAGGAGCTCCTACGAGCAGTACTTC
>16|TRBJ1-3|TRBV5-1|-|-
CASSPTPRGSGNTIYF
TGCGCCAGCAGCCCGACTCCCCGGGGCTCTGGAAACACCATATATTTT
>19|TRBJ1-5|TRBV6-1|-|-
CASSEALSFRPIRGQPQHF
TGTGCCAGCAGTGAAGCGTTATCCTTCAGACCGATTAGGGGTCAGCCCCAGCATTTT
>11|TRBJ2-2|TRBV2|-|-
CASSYAGELFF
TGTGCCAGCAGCTACGCCGGGGAGCTGTTTTTT
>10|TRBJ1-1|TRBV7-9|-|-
CASSTPEAFF
TGTGCCAGCAGCACCCCTGAAGCTTTCTTT
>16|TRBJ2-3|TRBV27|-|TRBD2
CASSPPASGRTDTQYF
TGTGCCAGCAGTCCCCCCGCTAGCGGGAGAACAGATACGCAGTATTTT
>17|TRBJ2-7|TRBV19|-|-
CASSIDSTAGLAYEQYF
TGTGCCAGTAGTATAGATTCCACCGCGGGCCTGGCCTACGAGCAGTACTTC
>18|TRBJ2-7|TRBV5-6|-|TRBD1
CASSQGGSRGRESYEQYF
TGTGCCAGCAGTCAGGGTGGATCCAGGGGGCGGGAATCCTACGAGCAGTACTTC
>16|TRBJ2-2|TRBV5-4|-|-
CASSWHIARGTGELFF
TGTGCCAGCAGCTGGCACATCGCCCGCGGCACCGGGGAGCTGTTTTTT
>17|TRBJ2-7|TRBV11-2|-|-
CASSLRLRQALGYEQYF
TGTGCCAGCAGCTTAAGACTAAGACAGGCCTTAGGATACGAGCAGTACTTC
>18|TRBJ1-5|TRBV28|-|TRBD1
CASSYPQTGAGSNQPQHF
TGTGCCAGCAGTTATCCCCAGACAGGGGCAGGAAGCAATCAGCCCCAGCATTTT
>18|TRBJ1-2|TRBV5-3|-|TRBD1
CARSLSSSDRASMGGYTF
TGTGCCAGAAGCTTGTCCTCTTCGGACAGGGCTTCTATGGGTGGCTACACCTTC
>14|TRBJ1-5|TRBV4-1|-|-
CASSQLPSNQPQHF
TGCGCCAGCAGCCAACTGCCAAGCAATCAGCCCCAGCATTTT
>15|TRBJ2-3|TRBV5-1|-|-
CASSGGTAHTDTQYF
TGCGCCAGCAGCGGGGGGACAGCACACACAGATACGCAGTATTTT
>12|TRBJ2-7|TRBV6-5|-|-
CASSYQGSEQYF
TGTGCCAGCAGTTACCAGGGTTCCGAGCAGTACTTC
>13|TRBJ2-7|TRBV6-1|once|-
CASRPGVAYEQYF
TGTGCCAGCAGGCCGGGGGTCGCCTACGAGCAGTACTTC
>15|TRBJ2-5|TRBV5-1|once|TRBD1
CASSLGDRGVETQYF
TGCGCCAGCAGCCTAGGGGACAGGGGCGTCGAGACCCAGTACTTC
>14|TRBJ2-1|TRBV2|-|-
CASKDAKAYNEQFF
TGTGCCAGCAAAGATGCGAAGGCCTACAATGAGCAGTTCTTC
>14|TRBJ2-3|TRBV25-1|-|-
CASSDPVGTDTQYF
TGTGCCAGCAGTGACCCAGTAGGCACAGATACGCAGTATTTT
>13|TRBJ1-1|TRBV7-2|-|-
CASSLERGTEAFF
TGTGCCAGCAGCTTAGAACGAGGCACTGAAGCTTTCTTT
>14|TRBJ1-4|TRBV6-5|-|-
CASRYRQSNEKLFF
TGTGCCAGCAGGTACAGACAGTCTAATGAAAAACTGTTTTTT
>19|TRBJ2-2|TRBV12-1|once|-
CASSFLYGTIKLNTGELFF
TGTGCCAGCAGCTTTTTGTACGGGACGATAAAATTAAACACCGGGGAGCTGTTTTTT
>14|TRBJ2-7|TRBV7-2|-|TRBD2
CASSLSDGRGEQYF
TGTGCCAGCAGCTTGAGTGACGGGAGGGGCGAGCAGTACTTC
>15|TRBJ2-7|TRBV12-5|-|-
CASGLRGPKLYEQYF
TGTGCTAGTGGTTTACGGGGGCCGAAGCTCTACGAGCAGTACTTC
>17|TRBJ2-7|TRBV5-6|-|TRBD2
CASSFSGRAYQDYEQYF
TGTGCCAGCAGCTTTAGCGGGAGGGCTTACCAGGACTACGAGCAGTACTTC
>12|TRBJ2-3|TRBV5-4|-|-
CASGQRTDTQYF
TGTGCCAGCGGGCAGCGCACAGATACGCAGTATTTT
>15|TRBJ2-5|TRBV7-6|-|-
CASSPGHSPAETQYF
TGTGCCAGCAGCCCGGGCCATAGCCCAGCGGAGACCCAGTACTTC
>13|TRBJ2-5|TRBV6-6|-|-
CASSRQAQETQYF
TGTGCCAGCAGTCGACAGGCCCAAGAGACCCAGTACTTC
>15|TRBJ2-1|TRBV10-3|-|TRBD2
CAISERAGGYNEQFF
TGTGCCATCAGTGAGAGAGCGGGAGGTTACAATGAGCAGTTCTTC
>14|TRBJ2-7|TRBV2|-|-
CASSGPSLFSEQYF
TGTGCCAGCAGTGGACCGTCTCTCTTCTCCGAGCAGTACTTC
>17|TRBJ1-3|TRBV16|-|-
CASSQFSGTQEGNTIYF
TGTGCCAGCAGCCAATTCTCTGGGACTCAAGAAGGAAACACCATATATTTT
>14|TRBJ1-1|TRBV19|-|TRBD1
CASSVQGASTEAFF
TGTGCCAGTAGTGTACAGGGGGCCAGCACTGAAGCTTTCTTT
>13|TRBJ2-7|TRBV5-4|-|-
CASSLLARGEQYF
TGTGCCAGCAGCTTGTTAGCCCGTGGGGAGCAGTACTTC
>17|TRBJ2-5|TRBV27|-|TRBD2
CASSSTKLAGVQETQYF
TGTGCCAGCAGTTCGACCAAACTAGCGGGAGTTCAAGAGACCCAGTACTTC
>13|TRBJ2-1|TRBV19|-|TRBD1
CAIGTGVYNEQFF
TGTGCCATCGGGACAGGAGTCTACAATGAGCAGTTCTTC
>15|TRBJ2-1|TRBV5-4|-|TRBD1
CASSSPGQGPNEQFF
TGTGCCAGCAGCTCACCGGGACAGGGACCCAATGAGCAGTTCTTC
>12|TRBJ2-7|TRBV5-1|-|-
CASSILDNEQYF
TGCGCCAGCAGCATACTAGACAACGAGCAGTACTTC
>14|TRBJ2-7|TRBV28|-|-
CASSDQGGRNEQYF
TGTGCCAGCAGTGACCAGGGCGGACGGAACGAGCAGTACTTC
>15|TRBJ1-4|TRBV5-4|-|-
CASRPGRTTNEKLFF
TGTGCCAGCAGACCGGGACGCACAACTAATGAAAAACTGTTTTTT
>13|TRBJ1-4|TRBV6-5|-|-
CATGKGTREKLFF
TGTGCCACCGGCAAAGGAACACGGGAAAAACTGTTTTTT